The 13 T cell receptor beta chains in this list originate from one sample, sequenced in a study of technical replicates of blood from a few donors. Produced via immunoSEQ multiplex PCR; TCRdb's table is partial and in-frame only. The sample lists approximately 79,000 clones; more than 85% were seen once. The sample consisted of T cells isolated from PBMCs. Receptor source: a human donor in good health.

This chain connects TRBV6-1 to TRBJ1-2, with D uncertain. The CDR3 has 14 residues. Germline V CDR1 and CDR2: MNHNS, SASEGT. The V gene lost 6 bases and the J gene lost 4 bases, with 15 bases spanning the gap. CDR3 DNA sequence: TGTGCCAGCAGCGAATACGGGTCCGCCTATGGCTACACCTTC. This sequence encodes CASSEYGSAYGYTF.

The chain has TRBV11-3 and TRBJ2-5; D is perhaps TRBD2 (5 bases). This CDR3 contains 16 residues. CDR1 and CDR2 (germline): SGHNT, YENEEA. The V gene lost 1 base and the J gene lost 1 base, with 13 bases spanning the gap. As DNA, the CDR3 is TGTGCCAGCAGCTTAGGTTCTGCGGGTCCCCAAGAGACCCAGTACTTC. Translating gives CASSLGSAGPQETQYF.

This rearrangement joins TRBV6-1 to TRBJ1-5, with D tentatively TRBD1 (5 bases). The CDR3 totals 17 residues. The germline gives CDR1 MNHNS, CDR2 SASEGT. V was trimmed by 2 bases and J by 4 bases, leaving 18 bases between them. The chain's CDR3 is CASSENSGLRGNQPQHF. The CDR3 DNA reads TGTGCCAGCAGTGAAAATTCGGGACTCCGGGGGAATCAGCCCCAGCATTTT.

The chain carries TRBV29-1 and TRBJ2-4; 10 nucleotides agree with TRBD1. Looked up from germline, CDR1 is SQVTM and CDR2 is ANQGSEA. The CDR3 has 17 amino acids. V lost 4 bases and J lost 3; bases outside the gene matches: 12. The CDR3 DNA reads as TGCAGCGTTGCTGAGACAGGGGGCGCCTGGGGCAAAAACATTCAGTACTTC. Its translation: CSVAETGGAWGKNIQYF.

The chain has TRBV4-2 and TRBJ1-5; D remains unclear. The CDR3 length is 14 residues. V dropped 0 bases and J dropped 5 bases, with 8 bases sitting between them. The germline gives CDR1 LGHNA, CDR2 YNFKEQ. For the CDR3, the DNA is TGTGCCAGCAGCCAAGATTTACGGGATCAGCCCCAGCATTTT. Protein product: CASSQDLRDQPQHF.

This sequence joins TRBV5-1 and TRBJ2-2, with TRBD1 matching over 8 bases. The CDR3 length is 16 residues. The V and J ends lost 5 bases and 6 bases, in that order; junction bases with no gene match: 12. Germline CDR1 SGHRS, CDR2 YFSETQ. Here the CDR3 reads CASRGPGQEVPGELFF. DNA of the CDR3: TGCGCCAGCAGAGGACCGGGACAGGAGGTTCCCGGGGAGCTGTTTTTT. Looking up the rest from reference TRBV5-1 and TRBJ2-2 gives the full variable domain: KAGVTQTPRYLIKTRGQQVTLSCSPISGHRSVSWYQQTPGQGLQFLFEYFSETQRNKGNFPGRFSGRQFSNSRSEMNVSTLELGDSALYLCASRGPGQEVPGELFFGEGSRLTVL.

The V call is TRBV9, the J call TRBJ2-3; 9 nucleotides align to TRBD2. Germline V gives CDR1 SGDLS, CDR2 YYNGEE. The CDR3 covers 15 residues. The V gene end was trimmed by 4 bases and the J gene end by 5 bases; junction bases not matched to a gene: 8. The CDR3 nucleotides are TGTGCCAGCAGCATTAGCGGGAGTGAGGTAGATACGCAGTATTTT. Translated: CASSISGSEVDTQYF.

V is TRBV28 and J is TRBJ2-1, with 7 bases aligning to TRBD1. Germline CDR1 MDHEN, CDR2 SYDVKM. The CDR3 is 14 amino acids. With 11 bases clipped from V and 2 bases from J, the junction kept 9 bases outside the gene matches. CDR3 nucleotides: TGTGCCTGCTCCGTAGGACAGGCCTACAATGAGCAGTTCTTC. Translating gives CACSVGQAYNEQFF.

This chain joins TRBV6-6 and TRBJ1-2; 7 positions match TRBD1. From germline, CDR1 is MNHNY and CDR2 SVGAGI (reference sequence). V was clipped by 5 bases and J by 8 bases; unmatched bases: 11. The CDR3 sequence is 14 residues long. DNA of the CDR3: TGTGCCAGCAGTCAAGATGACAGGGTAGGAGGCTACACCTTC. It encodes CASSQDDRVGGYTF.

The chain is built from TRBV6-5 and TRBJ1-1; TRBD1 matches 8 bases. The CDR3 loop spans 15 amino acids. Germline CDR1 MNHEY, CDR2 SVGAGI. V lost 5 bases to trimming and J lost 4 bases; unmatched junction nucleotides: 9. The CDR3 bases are TGTGCCAGCAGTACCTATACCGACAGGGGCACTGAAGCTTTCTTT. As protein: CASSTYTDRGTEAFF.

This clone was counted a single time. CDR3 protein: CASSETGSYEQYF. CDR3 bases: TGTGCCAGCAGCGAGACAGGCTCCTACGAGCAGTACTTC. The rearrangement joins TRBV9 to TRBJ2-7, with D possibly TRBD1 on 6 matching bases. The CDR3 totals 13 residues. Trimming stripped 3 bases from V and 0 bases from J, with 7 bases between. The germline CDR1 and CDR2 sequences are SGDLS and YYNGEE.

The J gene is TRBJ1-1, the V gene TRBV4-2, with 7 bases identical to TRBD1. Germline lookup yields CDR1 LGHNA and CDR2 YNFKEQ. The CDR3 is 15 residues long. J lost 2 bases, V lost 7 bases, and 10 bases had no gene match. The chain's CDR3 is CASTYSGTENTEAFF. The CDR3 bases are TGTGCCAGCACCTACTCCGGGACAGAAAACACTGAAGCTTTCTTT.

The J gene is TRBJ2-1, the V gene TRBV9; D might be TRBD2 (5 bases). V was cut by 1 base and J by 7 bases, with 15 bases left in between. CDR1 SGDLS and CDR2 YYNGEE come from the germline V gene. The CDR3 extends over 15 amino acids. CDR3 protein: CASSVSGYPPNEQFF. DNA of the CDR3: TGTGCCAGCAGCGTATCGGGATACCCGCCGAATGAGCAGTTCTTC.